This TCR beta chain was recorded in a study of blood T cell repertoires in COVID-19. In the study overall: Samples came from the United States, Italy and Spain, spanning acute and convalescent COVID-19. PBMCs, B-cell-depleted T cells, or T cells provided the cDNA or gDNA that made up the material.

As originally analysed: Estimates of nucleated cell counts were drawn from the amplification of reference gene primers. TCRdb keeps only in-frame clones here, not all; method: immunoSEQ multiplex PCR. V, J and clone size are taken as reported in that table, and D and trimming were inferred from the DNA itself. Among around 300,000 clones listed, 70% to 90% were seen once. The ends were cut back, 9 bases at V and 4 bases at J, with 10 bases in the middle. The CDR3 is made up of 12 amino acids. Germline lookup yields CDR1 SGHAT and CDR2 FQNNGV. Specimen: peripheral blood. The sequence was collected from a man aged 18-30 years with active or convalescent COVID-19. V is TRBV11-2 and J is TRBJ2-1; possibly TRBD2 for D (5 bases). The CDR3 region is CASCPGYNEQFF. CDR3 bases: TGTGCCAGTTGCCCGGGGTACAATGAGCAGTTCTTC.